One sample yielded the 21 T cell receptor beta chains listed below, sequenced in a study of blood T cell repertoires in COVID-19 (dated by TCRdb to between 2020 and 2021). The method was the immunoSEQ multiplex PCR assay. As stored in TCRdb, this immuneACCESS dataset retains in-frame rearrangements with V and J assigned. A fraction of the clones does not appear; measured against another copy, unresolved V genes explain less than half of the discrepancy, and the remainder lacks a known reason. The sample records around 250,000 clones, about 83% of which are singletons. Jointly, the top ten make up less than 2% of the sample. The sequenced sample consisted of peripheral blood. The receptors come from a woman aged 40 to 55 who had recovered from COVID-19.

The chain is built from TRBV4-1 and TRBJ1-2; the D is unclear. The V gene lost 1 base and the J gene lost 4 bases, with 16 bases spanning the gap. The CDR3 consists of 16 residues. From germline, CDR1 is MGHRA and CDR2 YSYEKL. CDR3 in amino acids: CASSQGGFEDAYGYTF. CDR3 DNA sequence: TGCGCCAGCAGCCAAGGCGGGTTCGAGGATGCCTATGGCTACACCTTC.

This clone was observed once. The V and J genes are TRBV28 and TRBJ2-5, with 11 bases lining up with TRBD1. Unmatched junction bases numbered 5, after V lost 5 bases and J lost 6 bases. This CDR3 spans 14 amino acids. CDR1 and CDR2 (germline): MDHEN, SYDVKM. CDR3 region: CASSPWDRGKTQYF. The CDR3 nucleotides read TGTGCCAGCAGTCCCTGGGACAGGGGGAAGACCCAGTACTTC.

The chain uses TRBV6-6 and TRBJ2-5; D remains ambiguous. The CDR3 consists of 12 residues. Germline V gene sequence: CDR1 MNHNY, CDR2 SVGAGI (reference sequence). The V and J ends lost 8 bases and 0 bases respectively, with 7 bases between them. DNA of the CDR3: TGTGCCAGCTCGAGAGACCAAGAGACCCAGTACTTC. Translating it yields CASSRDQETQYF.

This chain joins TRBV9 and TRBJ1-6; a weak D match, TRBD1 (5 bases). Germline CDR1 reads SGDLS; CDR2 reads YYNGEE. The ends were cut back, 4 bases at V and 7 bases at J, with 12 bases in the middle. The CDR3 runs 14 residues. This chain's CDR3 is CASSPHRKNSPLHF. The DNA of the CDR3 is TGTGCCAGCAGCCCCCACAGGAAGAATTCACCCCTCCACTTT.

This sequence joins TRBV2 and TRBJ2-2; TRBD1 agrees at 10 bases. The V gene end was trimmed by 6 bases and the J gene end by 3 bases; junction bases not matched to a gene: 10. Germline V gene sequence: CDR1 SNHLY, CDR2 FYNNEI. The CDR3 runs to 17 residues. CDR3 nucleotides: TGTGCCAGCAGGGGACAGGGGATATCTCTTTACACCGGGGAGCTGTTTTTT. As protein: CASRGQGISLYTGELFF.

The V and J genes are TRBV28 and TRBJ1-2; D gene unclear. Deletions cut 8 bases from V and 2 bases from J, with 18 bases between. The CDR3 extends over 15 amino acids. CDR1 is MDHEN and CDR2 is SYDVKM in the germline V gene. CDR3 nucleotide sequence: TGTGCCAGCCGACCGTGGTCCGCGGGGAACTATGGCTACACCTTC. It specifies CASRPWSAGNYGYTF.

The rearrangement uses TRBV5-1 and TRBJ1-2; D gene uncertain. The V gene's germline CDR1 is SGHRS and CDR2 YFSETQ. V was clipped by 4 bases and J by 5 bases, with 18 bases between them. The CDR3 sequence is 15 residues long. In DNA, the CDR3 is TGCGCCAGCAGCACGACTGGCCAGAACTTATATGGCTACACCTTC. This encodes CASSTTGQNLYGYTF.

The J gene is TRBJ1-1, the V gene TRBV19; D gene uncertain. Trimming took 7 bases from V and 4 from J, leaving 22 bases between them. Germline assignment: CDR1 LNHDA and CDR2 SQIVND (reference sequence). The CDR3 covers 16 residues. The CDR3 bases are TGTGCCAGTAAGTCTGATGGGAGAAGATTTTTCACTGAAGCTTTCTTT. This sequence encodes CASKSDGRRFFTEAFF.

The rearrangement uses TRBV2 and TRBJ2-3; 9 positions agree with TRBD1. Germline V gene sequence: CDR1 SNHLY, CDR2 FYNNEI. The junction had 4 bases not matched to a gene; V was cut back by 6 bases and J by 3 bases. This CDR3 contains 14 residues. The CDR3 region has the DNA TGTGCCAGCAGAGCACAGGGGGCTACAGATACGCAGTATTTT. It yields the protein CASRAQGATDTQYF.

The J gene is TRBJ1-6, the V gene TRBV14; D is perhaps TRBD1 (6 bases). Germline V gene data show CDR1 as SGHDN and CDR2 as FVKESK. The CDR3 spans 17 residues. V lost 2 bases and J 7 bases, leaving 18 bases between the germline ends. CDR3 sequence (DNA): TGTGCCAGCAGCCAAACACCCTTTGGACAGCTAAATTCACCCCTCCACTTT. Protein product: CASSQTPFGQLNSPLHF. The full variable domain, completed using reference TRBV14 and TRBJ1-6, is EAGVTQFPSHSVIEKGQTVTLRCDPISGHDNLYWYRRVMGKEIKFLLHFVKESKQDESGMPNNRFLAERTGGTYSTLKVQPAELEDSGVYFCASSQTPFGQLNSPLHFGNGTRLTVT.

The chain links TRBV6-5 to TRBJ1-4; 7 bases align to TRBD1. This CDR3 is 15 amino acids long. The V gene's germline CDR1 is MNHEY and CDR2 SVGAGI. V trimming: 7 bases; J trimming: 3 bases; junction bases outside the gene matches: 8. This chain's CDR3 is CASTTGVVANEKLFF. In DNA, the CDR3 is TGTGCCAGCACCACAGGGGTCGTCGCTAATGAAAAACTGTTTTTT.

The J gene is TRBJ1-1, the V gene TRBV11-2; 8 positions agree with TRBD1. Trimming at V came to 1 base and at J to 0 bases, leaving 1 base not matched to a gene. Germline CDR1 and CDR2: SGHAT and FQNNGV. The CDR3 is made up of 15 amino acids. CDR3 sequence (DNA): TGTGCCAGCAGCTTAGGGGACAGGATGAACACTGAAGCTTTCTTT. Translating it yields CASSLGDRMNTEAFF.

The gene calls are TRBV2 and TRBJ1-5; D is perhaps TRBD1 (5 bases). V was cut by 4 bases and J by 4 bases, with 11 bases left in between. Germline CDR1 is SNHLY and CDR2 is FYNNEI. The CDR3 length is 14 residues. CDR3 bases: TGTGCCAGCAGTGGACAGTCGAGAAATCAGCCCCAGCATTTT. Its translation is CASSGQSRNQPQHF.

The chain carries TRBV5-5 and TRBJ1-4; TRBD1 agrees at 7 bases. J lost 4 bases, V lost 4 bases, and 4 bases had no gene match. Germline assignment: CDR1 SGHKS and CDR2 YYEKEE (reference sequence). The CDR3 contains 14 residues. The CDR3 DNA sequence: TGTGCCAGCAGCCGGGACAGCTTTAATGAAAAACTGTTTTTT. As protein: CASSRDSFNEKLFF.

This clone appeared a few times. This sequence joins TRBV1 and TRBJ2-5; TRBD2, the table's D call, lacks a check against the DNA. TRBV1 is designated a pseudogene. The CDR3 runs to 19 residues. The CDR3 region has the DNA TGCACCAGCAGCCAAGATCGGGGTTCGCGGGGGGGCCGGAGGGAGACCCAGTACTTC. Amino acids: CTSSQDRGSRGGRRETQYF.

The rearrangement uses TRBV24-1 and TRBJ1-1; D not certain. Trimming stripped 4 bases from V and 0 bases from J, with 11 bases between. There are 15 residues in the CDR3. Germline V gene lookup returns CDR1 KGHDR and CDR2 SFDVKD. Here the CDR3 DNA reads TGTGCCACCAGTGAAGGCGGACTCATGAACACTGAAGCTTTCTTT. This translates into CATSEGGLMNTEAFF.

This rearrangement joins TRBV6-4 to TRBJ1-4; 11 bases are a match to TRBD1. The CDR3 is 15 amino acids. Unmatched junction bases numbered 7, after V lost 8 bases and J lost 5 bases. CDR1 MRHNA and CDR2 SNTAGT come from the germline V gene. Here the CDR3 reads CASAEGQGGNEKLFF. The CDR3 DNA follows: TGTGCCAGCGCCGAGGGACAGGGGGGAAATGAAAAACTGTTTTTT.

Only one count was recorded for this clone. J is TRBJ1-6 and V is TRBV5-1; possible D gene TRBD1, 6 bases. V was cut by 8 bases and J by 7 bases, with 19 bases left in between. Looked up from germline, CDR1 is SGHRS and CDR2 is YFSETQ. This CDR3 has 15 amino acids. The CDR3 DNA follows: TGCGCCAGGGAAAGACAGGTGGTGCGGAATTCACCCCTCCACTTT. Encoded protein: CARERQVVRNSPLHF.

The sample holds a few counts of this clone. The rearrangement uses TRBV25-1 and TRBJ1-1, with no clear D. V was cut by 6 bases and J by 4 bases, with 18 bases left in between. Looked up from germline, CDR1 is MGHDK and CDR2 is SYGVNS. The CDR3 has 15 residues. The CDR3 here is CASSVPRRMGTEAFF. The CDR3 nucleotides are TGTGCCAGCAGCGTCCCGCGCAGGATGGGCACTGAAGCTTTCTTT.

This chain connects TRBV27 to TRBJ2-5; TRBD1 aligns across 9 bases. V trimming: 3 bases; J trimming: 1 base; junction bases outside the gene matches: 3. This CDR3 has 15 amino acids. The germline CDR1 and CDR2 sequences are MNHEY and SMNVEV (reference sequence). The CDR3, as DNA: TGTGCCAGCAGTTTCGGACAGGGGAGCCAAGAGACCCAGTACTTC. Amino acid sequence: CASSFGQGSQETQYF.

Only one count was recorded for this clone. V gene TRBV28 combines with J gene TRBJ2-7, with TRBD2 matching over 8 bases. Germline CDR1 and CDR2: MDHEN and SYDVKM. This CDR3 is 15 amino acids long. The V segment lost 6 bases and the J segment 3 bases; nucleotides outside the gene matches: 10. Here the CDR3 DNA reads TGTGCCAGCAGGGTTAGCGGGGCGACCCGCTACGAGCAGTACTTC. Amino acid sequence: CASRVSGATRYEQYF.